The present entry profiles one T cell receptor beta chain with its context. With the read ending 3 residues before the CDR3 end, the germline J gene is used to fill in that end. This entry is derived from a study of T cells in women clearing cervical HPV infection. About the research overall: HLA type stays a possible confounder, typing being limited.

The data were produced by immunoSEQ multiplex PCR, yet TCRdb's version contains in-frame clones alone and is incomplete. The table counts 30,000 to 35,000 clones; more than 4% lies in the top ten. The CDR3 totals 15 residues. The V gene's germline CDR1 is KGHSH and CDR2 LQKENI. The chain couples TRBV18 to TRBJ1-2; TRBD1 aligns across 8 bases. This clonotype originated in a woman aged 18 to 75 with a cervical HPV16 infection that either progressed to CIN3+ or cleared (not recorded which). Sequencing was performed on blood buffy coat. The DNA read from the CDR3 is TGTGCCAGCTCCCGGCCCAGGGGGCCCTCCAATGAC. Protein product: CASSRPRGPSND. The entire CDR3 reads CASSRPRGPSNDYTF.